This entry lists 7 T cell receptor beta chains sequenced from one sample in a study of cytomegalovirus exposure and HLA in healthy donors. PCR primers comprised 60 Vbeta and 13 Jbeta primers. TCRdb's copy holds only in-frame clones and misses some; the assay was immunoSEQ multiplex PCR. In the table there are about 150,000 clones, 70% to 80% of which are singletons. Sequences were obtained from PBMCs. The origin of the receptors is a woman aged 40 to 50 in good health and CMV-seronegative.

This clone has more than one count but fewer than ten. The chain uses TRBV6-5 and TRBJ2-7; 12 bases match TRBD2. CDR1 and CDR2 from the germline V gene are MNHEY and SVGAGI. CDR3 size: 15 residues. The trim removed 3 bases at V and 3 bases at J, leaving 3 bases unmatched. The CDR3 loop reads CASSYQTSGGYEQYF. The CDR3 DNA reads TGTGCCAGCAGTTATCAGACTAGCGGGGGCTACGAGCAGTACTTC.

The rearrangement joins TRBV6-1 to TRBJ1-6; D unclear. The CDR3 length is 15 residues. V gave up 2 bases and J gave up 8 bases, with 13 bases separating them. In germline, CDR1 is MNHNS, CDR2 SASEGT. The CDR3 is CASSELAQLDSPLHF. As DNA, the CDR3 is TGTGCCAGCAGTGAACTAGCGCAGCTGGATTCACCCCTCCACTTT.

The chain employs TRBV5-4 and TRBJ2-2; tentatively, D is TRBD1 (5 bases). The CDR3 has 14 amino acids. Germline CDR1 reads SGHNT; CDR2 reads YYREEE (reference sequence). Trimming cost V 0 bases and J 3 bases, with 6 bases left between them. CDR3 residues: CASSLGQYTGELFF. In DNA form, the CDR3 reads TGTGCCAGCAGCTTGGGACAGTACACCGGGGAGCTGTTTTTT.

The chain links TRBV5-1 to TRBJ2-1; 8 bases map to TRBD2. Per the germline V gene, CDR1 is SGHRS and CDR2 is YFSETQ. The junction had 14 bases not matched to a gene; V was cut back by 4 bases and J by 8 bases. The CDR3 has 16 residues. This CDR3 is CASSRSSGPAGDEQFF. The DNA for the CDR3 is TGCGCCAGCAGCCGATCTAGCGGGCCGGCGGGGGATGAGCAGTTCTTC. Variable domain in full (rest from reference TRBV5-1 and TRBJ2-1): KAGVTQTPRYLIKTRGQQVTLSCSPISGHRSVSWYQQTPGQGLQFLFEYFSETQRNKGNFPGRFSGRQFSNSRSEMNVSTLELGDSALYLCASSRSSGPAGDEQFFGPGTRLTVL.

The chain couples TRBV6-6 to TRBJ1-1; TRBD1 might be the D (5 bases). The CDR3 is made up of 16 amino acids. Trimming left V 6 bases short and J 4 bases short, with 21 bases between. CDR1 and CDR2 (germline): MNHNY, SVGAGI (reference sequence). CDR3 coding DNA: TGTGCCAGCAGAAACTTAGTACAGGTAAAGTCCACTGAAGCTTTCTTT. Its translation is CASRNLVQVKSTEAFF.

J is TRBJ2-7 and V is TRBV5-1; unclear D gene. The better agreement between TRBJ2-5 and the DNA end casts doubt on the J call. CDR1 and CDR2 (germline): SGHRS, YFSETQ. CDR3 length equals 11 residues. The CDR3 sequence: CASSLGQTQYF. The CDR3 region has the DNA TGCGCCAGCAGCTTGGGACAGACCCAGTACTTC.

The J gene is TRBJ1-2, the V gene TRBV27, with TRBD1 matching 9 bases. Germline values: CDR1 MNHEY, CDR2 SMNVEV (reference sequence). This CDR3 comprises 14 residues. Losses at the gene ends were 4 bases for V and 6 bases for J; bases not matched to a gene: 6. The CDR3 loop reads CASSYLTGGNGYTF. The CDR3 DNA is TGTGCCAGCAGTTACCTGACAGGGGGGAATGGCTACACCTTC.